The 19 T cell receptor beta chains presented below share a single source sample, sequenced in a study of blood T cell repertoires in COVID-19 (TCRdb year 2020). Receptor amplification or capture employed the immunoSEQ multiplex PCR assay. TCRdb carries this immuneACCESS record with in-frame sequences only. Its versions omit some clonotypes, under half of them owing to an unresolved V gene in the studies checked, with the rest unexplained. Present in this sample are about 180,000 clones, approximately 86% of which were seen just once. The ten largest clones take up over 7% of the sample. The sequenced sample was peripheral blood. The receptors come from a man aged 50 to 59 with active or convalescent COVID-19.

The chain couples TRBV19 to TRBJ2-7, with D maybe TRBD1 (6 bases). CDR3 length: 14 residues. Germline assignment: CDR1 LNHDA and CDR2 SQIVND (reference sequence). V lost 4 bases, J lost 3 bases, and 13 bases lay in between. CDR3 protein: CASSRYRTDYEQYF. CDR3 nucleotide sequence: TGTGCCAGTAGTAGGTATAGGACAGACTACGAGCAGTACTTC.

The chain links TRBV24-1 to TRBJ1-6, with D possibly being TRBD1 (5 bases). The CDR3 covers 16 residues. CDR1 and CDR2 from the germline V gene are KGHDR and SFDVKD. The V end lost 3 bases, the J end lost 12 bases, and 20 bases lay between the germline ends. The CDR3, as DNA: TGTGCCACCAGTGATACCTCGGGGGACGGACCTCTACCCCTCCACTTT. Residues: CATSDTSGDGPLPLHF.

The gene calls are TRBV5-6 and TRBJ2-5, with a weak D call TRBD1 (6 bases). V lost 1 base and J lost 0, with 10 bases in between. The CDR3 extends over 15 amino acids. Germline V gene lookup returns CDR1 SGHDT and CDR2 YYEEEE. The CDR3 loop is CASSLLGQNQETQYF. DNA of the CDR3: TGTGCCAGCAGCTTGTTAGGACAGAACCAAGAGACCCAGTACTTC.

The V and J genes are TRBV5-4 and TRBJ2-5, with 8 bases identical to TRBD2. V was pared by 4 bases and J by 1 base, with 12 bases of the junction left unmatched. The CDR3 covers 17 residues. Germline CDR1 SGHNT, CDR2 YYREEE (reference sequence). CDR3 sequence: CASSTPFGGGSQETQYF. In nucleotides, the CDR3 is TGTGCCAGCAGCACACCTTTCGGGGGGGGGTCCCAAGAGACCCAGTACTTC. The variable domain in full, completed from reference TRBV5-4 and TRBJ2-5, reads ETGVTQSPTHLIKTRGQQVTLRCSSQSGHNTVSWYQQALGQGPQFIFQYYREEENGRGNFPPRFSGLQFPNYSSELNVNALELDDSALYLCASSTPFGGGSQETQYFGPGTRLLVL.

This chain joins TRBV6-5 and TRBJ1-5, with D perhaps matching TRBD1 (6 bases). CDR1 MNHEY and CDR2 SVGAGI come from the germline V gene. With 2 bases removed from V and 5 bases from J, the gap between germline ends came to 10 bases. The CDR3 extends over 14 amino acids. CDR3 region: CASSYEGVDQPQHF. The CDR3 DNA reads as TGTGCCAGCAGTTACGAGGGGGTCGATCAGCCCCAGCATTTT.

This clone was seen only once. The chain recombines TRBV15 with TRBJ2-3; maybe TRBD2 (6 bases). This CDR3 comprises 14 residues. V dropped 0 bases and J dropped 8 bases, with 12 bases sitting between them. CDR1 and CDR2 (germline): LNHNV, YYDKDF (reference sequence). CDR3 amino acids: CATSRDPEGVTQYF. DNA of the CDR3: TGTGCCACCAGCAGAGATCCGGAGGGAGTTACGCAGTATTTT.

This clone came up a few times. J is TRBJ2-3 and V is TRBV5-6, with D unresolved. The length of the CDR3 is 14 residues. Trimming removed 4 bases from V and 6 bases from J, with 15 bases in between. Germline V gene data show CDR1 as SGHDT and CDR2 as YYEEEE. The CDR3 region has the DNA TGTGCCAGCAGCGCCGATGACGGGTGGGATACGCAGTATTTT. Protein sequence: CASSADDGWDTQYF.

This clone showed up just a few times. CDR3 in amino acids: CASSSRQSTDTQYF. Here the CDR3 DNA reads TGTGCCAGCAGCTCTAGACAGAGCACAGATACGCAGTATTTT. The genes are TRBV7-9 and TRBJ2-3; TRBD1 might be the D (5 bases). The CDR3 contains 14 residues. V lost 4 bases to trimming and J lost 0 bases, with 8 bases between them. Per the germline V gene, CDR1 is SEHNR and CDR2 is FQNEAQ (reference sequence). The full variable domain, with the rest looked up from reference TRBV7-9 and TRBJ2-3, is DTGVSQNPRHKITKRGQNVTFRCDPISEHNRLYWYRQTLGQGPEFLTYFQNEAQLEKSRLLSDRFSAERPKGSFSTLEIQRTEQGDSAMYLCASSSRQSTDTQYFGPGTRLTVL.

The chain uses TRBV7-9 and TRBJ2-1, with 9 bases fitting TRBD2. The length of the CDR3 is 13 residues. The germline CDR1 and CDR2 sequences are SEHNR and FQNEAQ (reference sequence). With 7 bases clipped from V and 8 bases from J, the junction kept 6 bases outside the gene matches. The DNA for the CDR3 is TGTGCCAGCAACATAGCGGGAGCCCATGAGCAGTTCTTC. It codes for CASNIAGAHEQFF.

The DNA for the CDR3 is TGTGCCAGCAGTTTAGGGGGCGGCTATGGCTACACCTTC. Protein sequence: CASSLGGGYGYTF. The gene calls are TRBV12-3 or TRBV12-4 and TRBJ1-2; D is perhaps TRBD1 (5 bases). V lost 1 base and J lost 4, with 7 bases in between. The CDR3 covers 13 residues.

The gene calls are TRBV27 and TRBJ1-2, with 9 bases matching TRBD1. J was trimmed by 8 bases and V by 5 bases; bases with no gene match: 12. The CDR3 has 15 residues. Germline values: CDR1 MNHEY, CDR2 SMNVEV (reference sequence). As DNA, the CDR3 is TGTGCCAGCAGTCCACGGACAGGGGCCCAGGGAGGCTACACCTTC. This codes for CASSPRTGAQGGYTF.

This chain links TRBV24-1 with TRBJ1-2; D is perhaps TRBD1 (6 bases). V was pared by 5 bases and J by 3 bases, with 18 bases between. The CDR3 contains 16 residues. Germline CDR1 KGHDR, CDR2 SFDVKD. This chain's CDR3 is CATSGKTGSSDYGYTF. For the CDR3, the DNA is TGTGCCACCAGTGGGAAGACAGGATCGTCCGACTATGGCTACACCTTC.

The CDR3 here is CASSPVPDTQYF. CDR3 DNA: TGTGCCAGCAGTCCAGTTCCAGATACGCAGTATTTT. The chain couples TRBV6-6 to TRBJ2-3; D is uncertain. Germline values: CDR1 MNHNY, CDR2 SVGAGI (reference sequence). This CDR3 spans 12 amino acids. V lost 5 bases to trimming and J lost 4 bases, with 7 bases between them.

This clone appeared a few times. The V and J genes are TRBV5-4 and TRBJ2-2, with 14 bases matching TRBD2. V was clipped by 4 bases and J by 1 base; unmatched bases: 6. The CDR3 runs 18 residues. Germline V gene data show CDR1 as SGHNT and CDR2 as YYREEE (reference sequence). Here the CDR3 reads CASSGGLAGVVNTGELFF. CDR3 sequence (DNA): TGTGCCAGCAGCGGGGGACTAGCGGGAGTGGTGAACACCGGGGAGCTGTTTTTT.

The chain carries TRBV30 and TRBJ2-7, with a possible D match to TRBD1 (6 bases). Trimming pared 3 bases from V and 7 bases from J, leaving 16 bases between. The germline V gene encodes CDR1 GTSNPN and CDR2 SVGIG (reference sequence). This CDR3 spans 13 amino acids. The CDR3 DNA reads TGTGCCTGGAGCCCCCGGGGCAGGGGAGAGCAGTACTTC. Encoded protein: CAWSPRGRGEQYF.

This clone has more than one count but fewer than ten. J is TRBJ1-4 and V is TRBV14; D is perhaps TRBD1 (5 bases). The CDR3 runs to 15 residues. V was trimmed by 4 bases and J by 7 bases, leaving 16 bases between them. Germline V gene data show CDR1 as SGHDN and CDR2 as FVKESK. In DNA form, the CDR3 reads TGTGCCAGCAGCCTTAACAGGTTGAGTGGTGAAAAACTGTTTTTT. It translates to CASSLNRLSGEKLFF.

A few counts support this clone. This chain links TRBV7-2 with TRBJ1-5; TRBD1 agrees at 9 bases. CDR1 is SGHTA, CDR2 FQGNSA, per germline. The CDR3 has 16 residues. V dropped 2 bases and J dropped 4; count of bases not matched to a gene: 6. CDR3 residues: CASSLNAGTGNQPQHF. The CDR3 nucleotides read TGTGCCAGCAGCTTAAACGCCGGGACAGGGAATCAGCCCCAGCATTTT. Together with reference TRBV7-2 and TRBJ1-5, the CDR3 gives the full variable domain: GAGVSQSPSNKVTEKGKDVELRCDPISGHTALYWYRQSLGQGLEFLIYFQGNSAPDKSGLPSDRFSAERTGGSVSTLTIQRTQQEDSAVYLCASSLNAGTGNQPQHFGDGTRLSIL.

The chain couples TRBV18 to TRBJ1-2, with D possibly matching TRBD1 (6 bases). Deletions cut 3 bases from V and 3 bases from J, with 8 bases between. Germline V CDR1 and CDR2: KGHSH, LQKENI. The CDR3 covers 13 residues. Here the CDR3 DNA reads TGTGCCAGCTCACCCTCAGGGGACTATGGCTACACCTTC. Its translation is CASSPSGDYGYTF.

V gene TRBV6-1 combines with J gene TRBJ2-7; 7 bases map to TRBD2. The CDR3 contains 14 residues. Unmatched junction bases numbered 7, after V lost 3 bases and J lost 5 bases. Germline values: CDR1 MNHNS, CDR2 SASEGT. The CDR3, as DNA: TGTGCCAGCAGTGAGGGACTACCTCTCAACGAGCAGTACTTC. Translation gives CASSEGLPLNEQYF.